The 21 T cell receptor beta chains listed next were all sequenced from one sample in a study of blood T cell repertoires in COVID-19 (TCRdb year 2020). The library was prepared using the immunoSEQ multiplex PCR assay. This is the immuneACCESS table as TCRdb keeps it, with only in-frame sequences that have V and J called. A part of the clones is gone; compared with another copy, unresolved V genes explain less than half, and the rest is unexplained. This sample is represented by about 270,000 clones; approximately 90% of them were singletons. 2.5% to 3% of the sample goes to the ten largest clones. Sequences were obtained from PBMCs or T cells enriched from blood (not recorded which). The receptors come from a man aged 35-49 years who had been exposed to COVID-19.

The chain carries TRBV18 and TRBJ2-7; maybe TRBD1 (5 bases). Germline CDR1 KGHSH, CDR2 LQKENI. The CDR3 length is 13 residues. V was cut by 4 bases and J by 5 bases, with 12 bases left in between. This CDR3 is CASSRRADDEQYF. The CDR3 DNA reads TGTGCCAGCTCACGCAGGGCCGACGACGAGCAGTACTTC.

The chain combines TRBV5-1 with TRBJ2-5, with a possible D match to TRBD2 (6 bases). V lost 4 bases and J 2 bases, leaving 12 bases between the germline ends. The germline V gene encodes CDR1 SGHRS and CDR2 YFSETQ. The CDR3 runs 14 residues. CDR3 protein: CASSVIRGQETQYF. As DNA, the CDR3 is TGCGCCAGCAGCGTAATCCGGGGGCAAGAGACCCAGTACTTC.

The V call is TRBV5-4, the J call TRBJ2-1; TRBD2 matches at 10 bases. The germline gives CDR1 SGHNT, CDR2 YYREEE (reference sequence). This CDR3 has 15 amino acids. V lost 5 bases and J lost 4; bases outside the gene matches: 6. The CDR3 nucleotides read TGTGCCAGCAGTTTTCCGGGACTAGCGTACAATGAGCAGTTCTTC. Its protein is CASSFPGLAYNEQFF.

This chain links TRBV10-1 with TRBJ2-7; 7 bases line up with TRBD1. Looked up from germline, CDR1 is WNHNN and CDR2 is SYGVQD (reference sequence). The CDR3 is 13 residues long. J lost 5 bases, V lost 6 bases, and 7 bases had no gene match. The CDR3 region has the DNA TGCGCCAGCAGCGAGGGGGCGTACCACGAGCAGTACTTC. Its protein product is CASSEGAYHEQYF.

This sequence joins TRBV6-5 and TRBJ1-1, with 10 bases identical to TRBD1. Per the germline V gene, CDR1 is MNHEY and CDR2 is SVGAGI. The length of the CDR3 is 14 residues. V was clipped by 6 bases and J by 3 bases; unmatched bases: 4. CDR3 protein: CASRGTGAYTEAFF. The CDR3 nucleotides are TGTGCCAGCAGGGGGACAGGGGCCTACACTGAAGCTTTCTTT.

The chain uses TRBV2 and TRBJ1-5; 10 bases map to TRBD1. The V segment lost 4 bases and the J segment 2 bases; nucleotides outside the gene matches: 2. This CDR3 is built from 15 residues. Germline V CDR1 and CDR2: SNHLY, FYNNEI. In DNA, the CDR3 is TGTGCCAGCAGTGGGACAGGGGGGGGCAATCAGCCCCAGCATTTT. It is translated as CASSGTGGGNQPQHF.

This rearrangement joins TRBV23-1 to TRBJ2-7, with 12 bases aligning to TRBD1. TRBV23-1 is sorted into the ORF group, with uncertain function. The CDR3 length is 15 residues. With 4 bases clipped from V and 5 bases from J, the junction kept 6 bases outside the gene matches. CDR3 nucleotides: TGCGCCAGCAGTCTTGGGACAGGGGGCTGGGACGAGCAGTACTTC. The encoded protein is CASSLGTGGWDEQYF.

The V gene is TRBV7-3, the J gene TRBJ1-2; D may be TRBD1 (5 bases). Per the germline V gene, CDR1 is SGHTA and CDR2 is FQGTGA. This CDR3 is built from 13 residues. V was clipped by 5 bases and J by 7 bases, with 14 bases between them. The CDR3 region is CASSVAREAGYTF. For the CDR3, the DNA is TGTGCCAGCAGCGTCGCCAGGGAGGCTGGCTACACCTTC.

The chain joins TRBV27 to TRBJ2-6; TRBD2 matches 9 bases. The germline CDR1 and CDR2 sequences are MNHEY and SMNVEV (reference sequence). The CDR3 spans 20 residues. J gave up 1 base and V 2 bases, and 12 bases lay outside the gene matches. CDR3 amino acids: CASSLLLQTSGTSGANVLTF. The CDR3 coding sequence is TGTGCCAGCAGTTTACTTCTTCAGACTAGCGGTACTTCTGGGGCCAACGTCCTGACTTTC.

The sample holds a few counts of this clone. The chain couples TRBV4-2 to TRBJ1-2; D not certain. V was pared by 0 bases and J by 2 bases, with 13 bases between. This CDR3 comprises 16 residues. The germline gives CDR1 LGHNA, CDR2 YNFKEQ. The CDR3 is CASSQDRSSSNYGYTF. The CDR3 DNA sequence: TGTGCCAGCAGCCAAGACCGGTCCTCATCGAACTATGGCTACACCTTC.

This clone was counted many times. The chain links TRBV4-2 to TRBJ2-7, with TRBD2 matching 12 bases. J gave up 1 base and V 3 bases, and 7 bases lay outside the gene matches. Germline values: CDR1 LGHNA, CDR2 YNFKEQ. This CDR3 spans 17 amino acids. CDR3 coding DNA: TGTGCCAGCAGCCACGGGACTAGCGGGTTTCGGTCCTACGAGCAGTACTTC. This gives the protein CASSHGTSGFRSYEQYF.

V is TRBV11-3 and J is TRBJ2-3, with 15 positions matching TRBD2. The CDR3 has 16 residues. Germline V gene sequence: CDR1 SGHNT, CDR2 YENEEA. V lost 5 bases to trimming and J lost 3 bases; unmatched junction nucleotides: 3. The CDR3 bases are TGTGCCAGCAGCCCCGGACTAGCGGGAGGGACAGATACGCAGTATTTT. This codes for CASSPGLAGGTDTQYF.

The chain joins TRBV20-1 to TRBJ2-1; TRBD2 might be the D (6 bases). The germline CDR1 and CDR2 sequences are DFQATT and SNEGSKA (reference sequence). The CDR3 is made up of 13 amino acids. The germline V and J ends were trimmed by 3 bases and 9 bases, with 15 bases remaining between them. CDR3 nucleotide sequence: TGCAGTGCTAGTCAGTACGGGGGTACTGAGCAGTTCTTC. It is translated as CSASQYGGTEQFF.

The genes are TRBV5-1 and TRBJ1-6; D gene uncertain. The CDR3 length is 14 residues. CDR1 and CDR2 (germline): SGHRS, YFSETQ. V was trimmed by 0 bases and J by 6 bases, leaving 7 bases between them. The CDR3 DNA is TGCGCCAGCAGCTTGGATGTCAGTAATTCACCCCTCCACTTT. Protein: CASSLDVSNSPLHF.

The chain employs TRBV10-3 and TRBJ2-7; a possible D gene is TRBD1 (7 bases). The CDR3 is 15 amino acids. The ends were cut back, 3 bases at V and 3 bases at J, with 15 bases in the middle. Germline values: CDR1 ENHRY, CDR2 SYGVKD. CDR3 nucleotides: TGTGCCATCAGTGATAGGCAGGGGGGTTACTACGAGCAGTACTTC. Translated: CAISDRQGGYYEQYF.

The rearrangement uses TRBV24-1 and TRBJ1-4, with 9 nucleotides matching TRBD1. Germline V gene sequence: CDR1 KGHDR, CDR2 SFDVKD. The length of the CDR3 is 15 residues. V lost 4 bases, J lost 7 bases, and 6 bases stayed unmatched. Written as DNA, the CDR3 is TGTGCCACCAGTGACACACAGGGGGCAGGTGAAAAACTGTTTTTT. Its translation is CATSDTQGAGEKLFF.

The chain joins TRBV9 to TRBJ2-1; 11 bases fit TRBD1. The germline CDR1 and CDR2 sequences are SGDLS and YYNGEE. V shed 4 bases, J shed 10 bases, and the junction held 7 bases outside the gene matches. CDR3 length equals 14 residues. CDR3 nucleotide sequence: TGTGCCAGCAGCCCCGGACAGGGGGCAGGGGAGCAGTTCTTC. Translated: CASSPGQGAGEQFF.

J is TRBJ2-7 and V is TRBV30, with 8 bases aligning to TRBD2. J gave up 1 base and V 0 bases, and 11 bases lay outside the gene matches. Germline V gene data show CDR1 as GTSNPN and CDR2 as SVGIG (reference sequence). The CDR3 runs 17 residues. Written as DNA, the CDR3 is TGTGCCTGGAGTGTAGAGAGACTAGCGCTCCTATCCTACGAGCAGTACTTC. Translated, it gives CAWSVERLALLSYEQYF.

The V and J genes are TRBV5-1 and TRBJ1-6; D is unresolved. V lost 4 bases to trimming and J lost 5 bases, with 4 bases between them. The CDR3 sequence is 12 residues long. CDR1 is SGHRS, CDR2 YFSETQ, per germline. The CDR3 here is CASSRNNSPLHF. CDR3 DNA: TGCGCCAGCAGCCGTAATAATTCACCCCTCCACTTT.

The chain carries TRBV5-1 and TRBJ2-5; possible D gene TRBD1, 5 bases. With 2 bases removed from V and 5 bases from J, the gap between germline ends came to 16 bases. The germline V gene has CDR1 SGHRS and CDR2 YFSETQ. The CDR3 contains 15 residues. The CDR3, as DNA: TGCGCCAGCAGCTTAGACAGCGACTTAGGGGAGACCCAGTACTTC. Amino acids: CASSLDSDLGETQYF.

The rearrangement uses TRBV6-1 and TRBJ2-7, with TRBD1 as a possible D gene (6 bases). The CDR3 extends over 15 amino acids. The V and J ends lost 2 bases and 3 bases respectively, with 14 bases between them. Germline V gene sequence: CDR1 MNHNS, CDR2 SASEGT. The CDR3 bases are TGTGCCAGCAGTGAAAATCCAGGGGTCTTCTACGAGCAGTACTTC. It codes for CASSENPGVFYEQYF.